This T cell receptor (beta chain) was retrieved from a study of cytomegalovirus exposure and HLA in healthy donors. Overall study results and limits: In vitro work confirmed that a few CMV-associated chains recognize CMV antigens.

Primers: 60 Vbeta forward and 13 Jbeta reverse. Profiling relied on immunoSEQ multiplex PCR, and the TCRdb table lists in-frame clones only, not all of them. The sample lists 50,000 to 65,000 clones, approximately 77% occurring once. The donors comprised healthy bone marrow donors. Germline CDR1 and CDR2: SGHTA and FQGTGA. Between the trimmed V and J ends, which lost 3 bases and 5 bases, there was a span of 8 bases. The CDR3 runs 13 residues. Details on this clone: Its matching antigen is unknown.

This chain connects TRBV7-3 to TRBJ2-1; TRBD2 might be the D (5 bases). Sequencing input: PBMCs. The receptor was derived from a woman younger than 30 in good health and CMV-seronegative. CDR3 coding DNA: TGTGCCAGCAGCTTGGACTCAAACAATGAGCAGTTCTTC. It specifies CASSLDSNNEQFF.